This T cell receptor beta chain was identified in a study of beta chain features in type 1 diabetes. About the research overall: On cell yields, gender and age, patients and healthy donors were similar. Across all samples, approximately 110,000,000 sorted cells were examined. General study findings and limits: Among patients with Type 1 diabetes, TCRB CDR3s were moderately but significantly shorter in every one of the four CD4+ subsets.

Since all of the isolated RNA was reverse transcribed, expressed TCRB transcripts were what got sequenced. Here immunoSEQ multiplex PCR was the method, and the copy in TCRdb shows in-frame clones only, minus some. This sample carries 120,000 to 150,000 clones, about 9.4% of them seen once, and the ten largest clones take approximately 1.3%. About this clone: The antigen is undetermined.

Per the germline V gene, CDR1 is SGHRS and CDR2 is YFSETQ. V lost 0 bases, J lost 0 bases, and 14 bases lay in between. The CDR3 contains 17 residues. Sorting that relied on CD45RO/CCR7/CD25/CD127/CD95/CD27 yielded CD4+ naive, central memory, regulatory and stem cell-like memory cells. The origin of this receptor is a man in his late teens or twenties in good health. The sample consisted of naive CD4+ T cells from blood. V gene TRBV5-1 combines with J gene TRBJ2-3; a weak D match, TRBD2 (5 bases). CDR3 in amino acids: CASSLALTGSSTDTQYF. The CDR3 DNA reads TGCGCCAGCAGCTTGGCCTTGACGGGGAGTAGCACAGATACGCAGTATTTT.